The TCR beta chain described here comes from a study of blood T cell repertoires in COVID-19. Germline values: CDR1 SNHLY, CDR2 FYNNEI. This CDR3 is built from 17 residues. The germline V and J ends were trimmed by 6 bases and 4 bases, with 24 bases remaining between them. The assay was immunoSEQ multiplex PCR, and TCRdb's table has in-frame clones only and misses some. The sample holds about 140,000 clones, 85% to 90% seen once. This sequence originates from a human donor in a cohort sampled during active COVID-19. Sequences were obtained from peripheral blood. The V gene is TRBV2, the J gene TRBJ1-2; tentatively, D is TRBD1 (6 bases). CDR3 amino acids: CASRGRGGISLFYGYTF. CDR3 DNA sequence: TGTGCCAGCAGGGGGAGGGGGGGAATCTCCCTGTTCTATGGCTACACCTTC.